This T cell receptor (beta chain) was observed in a study of STAT3 mutations in large granular lymphocyte leukemia. Study background: Over half of T-LGLL patients had one or more immunosuppressive regimens. Notes on the study in general: Some patients had dominant TCR clones larger than their STAT3 mutant burden. Every T-LGLL patient had at least one immunodominant TCRbeta clonotype. Sampling intervals varied between patients and samples.

This table comes from immunoSEQ multiplex PCR, and its TCRdb copy is limited to in-frame clones, with some not included. Found here are over 10,000 clones, roughly 80% of them singletons; the top ten hold 51%. By share, this clone counts as medium-sized. What it recognizes is unknown. The CDR3 is made up of 13 amino acids. CDR1 SGHNT and CDR2 YENEEA come from the germline V gene. Trimming took 4 bases from V and 0 from J, leaving 7 bases between them. The sequence came from a man between 60 and 75 years old with T-cell large granular lymphocyte leukemia. Some clones in this sample may be carry-over from other donors' samples. The V call is TRBV11-3, the J call TRBJ2-7; no clear D gene. Material for sequencing was peripheral blood mononuclear cells. The CDR3 DNA reads TGTGCCAGCAGCTCTGGGCCCTCCTACGAGCAGTACTTC. Residues: CASSSGPSYEQYF.